These 7 T cell receptor beta chains share one sample of origin, sequenced in a study of cytomegalovirus exposure and HLA in healthy donors. 60 Vbeta and 13 Jbeta primers were used in PCR. TCRdb's copy holds only in-frame clones and misses some; the assay was immunoSEQ multiplex PCR. The sample holds 120,000 to 150,000 clones, around 79% seen once. Sequenced sample: PBMCs. These receptors were collected from a man aged 40-49 years in good health and CMV-seropositive.

The genes are TRBV10-1 and TRBJ2-5; 8 bases map to TRBD2. TRBJ2-7 matches the DNA end more closely, so the J call is doubtful. The CDR3 sequence is 13 residues long. Per the germline V gene, CDR1 is WNHNN and CDR2 is SYGVQD (reference sequence). This CDR3 reads CASSEGTRNEQYF. The CDR3 nucleotides are TGCGCCAGCAGTGAGGGGACTAGAAACGAGCAGTACTTC.

The V gene is TRBV2, the J gene TRBJ2-7, with 11 bases identical to TRBD1. The V and J ends lost 5 bases and 3 bases, in that order; junction bases with no gene match: 6. This CDR3 contains 15 residues. Germline V gives CDR1 SNHLY, CDR2 FYNNEI. CDR3 DNA sequence: TGTGCCAGCAGTAGCCCCGGGACAGGGGGCTACGAGCAGTACTTC. It specifies CASSSPGTGGYEQYF. The full variable domain, in which reference TRBV2 and TRBJ2-7 provide the parts outside the CDR3, is EPEVTQTPSHQVTQMGQEVILRCVPISNHLYFYWYRQILGQKVEFLVSFYNNEISEKSEIFDDQFSVERPDGSNFTLKIRSTKLEDSAMYFCASSSPGTGGYEQYFGPGTRLTVT.

The chain employs TRBV6-5 and TRBJ2-3, with D perhaps TRBD1 (5 bases). CDR3 length: 14 amino acids. Trimming pared 7 bases from V and 7 bases from J, leaving 18 bases between. Germline values: CDR1 MNHEY, CDR2 SVGAGI. The CDR3 DNA reads as TGTGCCAGCACGCTGAAGGTTGGGGCGAATACGCAGTATTTT. Translating gives CASTLKVGANTQYF.

The chain combines TRBV6-5 with TRBJ2-1; D may be TRBD1 (7 bases). Trimming stripped 7 bases from V and 7 bases from J, with 14 bases between. Germline V gene data show CDR1 as MNHEY and CDR2 as SVGAGI. The CDR3 loop spans 13 amino acids. CDR3: CASKSGGNNEQFF. The CDR3 bases are TGTGCCAGCAAGTCAGGGGGGAATAATGAGCAGTTCTTC.

The rearrangement uses TRBV5-4 and TRBJ2-5; no clear D gene. CDR1 is SGHNT, CDR2 YYREEE, per germline (reference sequence). This CDR3 region has 14 residues. V lost 1 base, J lost 1 base, and 8 bases lay in between. The CDR3 loop reads CASSLSYSQETQYF. The CDR3, as DNA: TGTGCCAGCAGCTTGTCATACTCCCAAGAGACCCAGTACTTC.

This chain uses TRBV11-2 with TRBJ2-5; TRBD2 aligns across 8 bases. V lost 3 bases to trimming and J lost 5 bases; unmatched junction nucleotides: 14. In germline, CDR1 is SGHAT, CDR2 FQNNGV. The CDR3 consists of 17 residues. CDR3 bases: TGTGCCAGCAGCTTGGGGTGGGGAGCGGGAGTCGGTGAGACCCAGTACTTC. This encodes CASSLGWGAGVGETQYF. Full variable domain (remainder filled in from reference TRBV11-2 and TRBJ2-5): EAGVAQSPRYKIIEKRQSVAFWCNPISGHATLYWYQQILGQGPKLLIQFQNNGVVDDSQLPKDRFSAERLKGVDSTLKIQPAKLEDSAVYLCASSLGWGAGVGETQYFGPGTRLLVL.

The gene calls are TRBV9 and TRBJ2-1; D might be TRBD2 (6 bases). V lost 2 bases and J 2 bases, leaving 17 bases between the germline ends. The CDR3 extends over 17 amino acids. Germline-derived CDR1 and CDR2 are SGDLS and YYNGEE. CDR3 bases: TGTGCCAGCAGCGTCATAGGAGGGAGTACCGCCTACAATGAGCAGTTCTTC. This codes for CASSVIGGSTAYNEQFF.